This TCR beta chain originates from a study of lymphopenia after photon versus proton radiotherapy. Assay used: immunoSEQ multiplex PCR; TCRdb lists only in-frame clones, some missing. In the table there are tens of thousands of clones, under 95% of which are singletons. This TCR came from a woman aged 50 to 60 with cholangiocarcinoma. The specimen was peripheral blood, collected from a patient treated with photon-based radiotherapy.

The CDR3 region has the DNA TGCAGCGCCCGGGCCGGGGAAAGAGCTTTCTTT. This encodes CSARAGERAFF. The rearrangement uses TRBV29-1 and TRBJ1-1; D call uncertain. The CDR3 contains 11 residues. Germline V CDR1 and CDR2: SQVTM, ANQGSEA. Trimming cost V 7 bases and J 10 bases, with 16 bases left between them.